The rows below give T cell receptor beta chains drawn from one sample of a study of cytomegalovirus exposure and HLA in healthy donors. Assay: immunoSEQ multiplex PCR; the TCRdb copy retains only in-frame clones and omits some. This table has under 140,000 clones, 76% appearing once. Sequenced sample: PBMCs. These receptors were collected from a young man in good health and CMV-seropositive. Each CDR3 is given with its conserved first and last residue. Fields, in order: J gene, V gene, clone size, D gene, CDR3 DNA, CDR3 protein. D genes are given only for firm matches. Where a row states a size, it is once, few, many or the class of an expanded clone; other rows omit it.

>TRBJ1-5|TRBV6-5|few|NA
TGTGCCAGCAGCCTCCAGGCCGGCCTGGGTCAGCCCCAGCATTTT
CASSLQAGLGQPQHF
>TRBJ1-4|TRBV7-2|NA|NA
TGTGCCAGCAGCTGGGGGGGCCAAGGAGGGAATGAAAAACTGTTTTTT
CASSWGGQGGNEKLFF
>TRBJ1-4|TRBV6-5|few|NA
TGTGCCAGCAGTTACTCGCTGGGGCGCACTAATGAAAAACTGTTTTTT
CASSYSLGRTNEKLFF
>TRBJ2-7|TRBV9|NA|TRBD2
TGTGCCAGCAGCGCGTCAATCGGGGGGAGCTACGAGCAGTACTTC
CASSASIGGSYEQYF
>TRBJ1-1|TRBV19|NA|NA
TGTGCCAGTAGTATCGTGACAGAAGCTTTCTTT
CASSIVTEAFF
>TRBJ1-6|TRBV19|NA|TRBD1
TGTGCCAGTACCCGGGACAGTAATTCACCCCTCCACTTT
CASTRDSNSPLHF
>TRBJ1-6|TRBV19|NA|TRBD1
TGTGCCAGTAGCCCACAGGGGGCCAATTCACCCCTCCACTTT
CASSPQGANSPLHF
>TRBJ2-5|TRBV5-1|few|NA
TGCGCCAGCAGCTTGGGACAGGTCGTAGAGACCCAGTACTTC
CASSLGQVVETQYF
>TRBJ1-1|TRBV29-1|NA|NA
TGCAGCGTTGTTACAGTTGAAGCTTTCTTT
CSVVTVEAFF
>TRBJ2-3|TRBV19|once|TRBD1
TGTGCCAGTAGTCGGGGGACAGGGGATGCAGATACGCAGTATTTT
CASSRGTGDADTQYF
>TRBJ1-2|TRBV6-1|NA|TRBD1
TGTGCCAGCAGTGGACACATGACAGGGGGCGCGAGGGGCTACACCTTC
CASSGHMTGGARGYTF
>TRBJ2-3|TRBV4-3|few|NA
TGCGCCAGCAGCGTTCGACATCGCCTCGGCACAGATACGCAGTATTTT
CASSVRHRLGTDTQYF
>TRBJ1-4|TRBV11-2|NA|NA
TGTGCCAGCAGCCCCCACACAGCAACTAATGAAAAACTGTTTTTT
CASSPHTATNEKLFF
>TRBJ1-2|TRBV7-9|NA|NA
TGTGCCAGCAGCTTAAAGGCTCACACCGATGCACTAGACTACACCTTC
CASSLKAHTDALDYTF
>TRBJ2-7|TRBV19|NA|TRBD1
TGTGCCACTAATAGCGGACAGGGGAACGAGCAGTACTTC
CATNSGQGNEQYF
>TRBJ1-2|TRBV6-5|NA|NA
TGTGCCAGCAGTTACTCGGGGGGGGCTGGGCATGGCTACACCTTC
CASSYSGGAGHGYTF
>TRBJ1-4|TRBV4-3|NA|NA
TGCGCCAGCAGCCAAGTTGTTACAGCAACTAATGAAAAACTGTTTTTT
CASSQVVTATNEKLFF
>TRBJ2-1|TRBV2|NA|TRBD1
TGTGCCAGCAGTGAGAGGGGGCGCGGTTACAATGAGCAGTTCTTC
CASSERGRGYNEQFF
>TRBJ2-1|TRBV7-3|NA|NA
TGTGCCAGCAGCTTAACGCGGCAGGGCCACAATGAGCAGTTCTTC
CASSLTRQGHNEQFF
>TRBJ2-7|TRBV27|few|TRBD2
TGTGCCAGCAGTTCCGGGACTAGCTTTTACGAGCAGTACTTC
CASSSGTSFYEQYF
>TRBJ2-1|TRBV7-9|NA|TRBD1
TGTGCCAGCAGCTTAGTGGTTAACCGGGACAGGGCGTTCTTC
CASSLVVNRDRAFF
>TRBJ2-2|TRBV28|NA|NA
TGTGCCAGCAGTTTAGGCCAGGCCCGGGGCGGGGAGCTGTTTTTT
CASSLGQARGGELFF
>TRBJ1-6|TRBV19|NA|NA
TGTGCCTCGGGGTCCGCTTATAATTCACCCCTCCACTTT
CASGSAYNSPLHF
>TRBJ1-2|TRBV6-5|NA|TRBD1
TGTGCCAGCAGTTACTCCTCAGGGGGCCGTGGGTATGGCTACACCTTC
CASSYSSGGRGYGYTF
>TRBJ2-7|TRBV7-2|NA|TRBD2
TGTGCCAGCAGCTTAGACGGACTAGCGGTGTCCTACGAGCAGTACTTC
CASSLDGLAVSYEQYF
>TRBJ2-7|TRBV2|few|TRBD1
TGTGCCAGCAGTGGGGACAGGGAAGGAGAGTACTTC
CASSGDREGEYF
>TRBJ2-1|TRBV9|once|TRBD2
TGTGCCAGCAGCGTAGGGCTAGCGGACCTCTACAATGAGCAGTTCTTC
CASSVGLADLYNEQFF
>TRBJ2-1|TRBV18|NA|NA
TGTGCCAGCTCCCCGGTGGAGGCAGTTTTTTACAATGAGCAGTTCTTC
CASSPVEAVFYNEQFF
>TRBJ1-2|TRBV6-5|NA|NA
TGTGCCAGCAGTTACTCTGAGAAGGGGCTCTATGGCTACACCTTC
CASSYSEKGLYGYTF
>TRBJ1-1|TRBV19|NA|TRBD1
TGTGCCAGTAGTATGGACAGGGAGAACACTGAAGCTTTCTTT
CASSMDRENTEAFF
>TRBJ2-7|TRBV5-4|NA|NA
TGTGCCAGCAGCTTCTACAGCTCCTACGAGCAGTACTTC
CASSFYSSYEQYF
>TRBJ2-7|TRBV28|NA|NA
TGTGCCAGCAGTGCTGGGTTGGACTACCCCGAGCAGTACTTC
CASSAGLDYPEQYF
>TRBJ1-5|TRBV6-5|NA|TRBD1
TGTGCCAGCAGCCGGACAGGGGATATCAATCAGCCCCAGCATTTT
CASSRTGDINQPQHF
>TRBJ2-7|TRBV28|NA|NA
TGTGCCAGCAGTACTCGCGGCCCCGAGCAGTACTTC
CASSTRGPEQYF
>TRBJ1-5|TRBV7-9|NA|NA
TGTGCCAGCAGCTCAGACAGTTATCAGCCCCAGCATTTT
CASSSDSYQPQHF
>TRBJ1-1|TRBV13|NA|NA
TGTGCCAGCAGCTCCCTCGAGGGGGGGTGGCACACTGAAGCTTTCTTT
CASSSLEGGWHTEAFF
>TRBJ2-2|TRBV4-1|NA|TRBD1
TGCGCCAGCAGCCAAGATTTGGGGACAGGGCTGAACACCGGGGAGCTGTTTTTT
CASSQDLGTGLNTGELFF
>TRBJ2-7|TRBV4-3|once|NA
TGCGCCAGCAGCCAACAGGCTGAAGGGGGCTACGAGCAGTACTTC
CASSQQAEGGYEQYF
>TRBJ1-1|TRBV11-3|NA|TRBD1
TGTGCCAGCAGCTTAGCCGGGACAGGGAACACTGAAGCTTTCTTT
CASSLAGTGNTEAFF
>TRBJ2-7|TRBV6-6|NA|TRBD1
TGTGCCAGCAGTTACCGGCAGGGGGCCTACGAGCAGTATTTC
CASSYRQGAYEQYF
>TRBJ2-7|TRBV6-5|NA|NA
TGTGCCAGCACCAAGATCGGTAGCCGGCAGTACTTC
CASTKIGSRQYF
>TRBJ1-6|TRBV7-2|NA|NA
TGTGCCAGCAGCCAAGACTGGGAGGATTCACCCCTCCACTTT
CASSQDWEDSPLHF
>TRBJ1-6|TRBV28|NA|TRBD1
TGTGCCAGCAGATCCCCCAGAAACAAACAGGGGGCGTCCTATAATTCACCCCTCCACTTT
CASRSPRNKQGASYNSPLHF
>TRBJ1-2|TRBV6-1|few|TRBD1
TGTGCCAGCAGCCGACAGGGCAACTATGGCTACACCTTC
CASSRQGNYGYTF
>TRBJ1-1|TRBV29-1|NA|TRBD1
TGCAGCGCAACCCCACAGGGGGCAACGTCGTGGGGAGGCACTGAAGCTTTCTTT
CSATPQGATSWGGTEAFF
>TRBJ1-2|TRBV6-5|few|TRBD1
TGTGCCAGCAGTTACCTATACGACAGGGGAAACGGAGGCTACACCTTC
CASSYLYDRGNGGYTF
>TRBJ2-7|TRBV7-8|once|NA
TGTGCCAGCAGCCCTGACGGGGGCTACGAGCAGTACTTC
CASSPDGGYEQYF
>TRBJ1-2|TRBV11-2|once|NA
TGTGCCAGCAGCTACCCGCAGCAAGGGGTTGGGGTCGATGGCTACACCTTC
CASSYPQQGVGVDGYTF